This TCR beta chain derives from a study of blood T cells in healthy people across ages. For the study at large: About one barcoded beta molecule per two T cells came from capture by template switching.

Combining a sample-barcoded 5' primer with a J-beta primer mix, a second PCR ran for 7 to 11 cycles. Each cDNA molecule was tagged by a template-switch adaptor that had 12 random nucleotides. At least 2.5 million CDR3-containing paired-end reads were obtained per sample. One entry per CDR3 protein results from TCRdb running MiXCR on the 5' RACE reads. This table has roughly 1.5 million distinct CDR3 sequences, roughly 43% appearing once. The source of this sequence is a woman between 18 and 29 years old in good health. The sequencing sample was made of blood.

The CDR3, as DNA: TGTGCCAGCAGTCTTGAGCTCCAACTCTTCGTTAATGAAAAACTGTTTTTT. Its protein product is CASSLELQLFVNEKLFF. The chain joins TRBV28 to TRBJ1-4; D not certain. Trimming took 5 bases from V and 4 from J, leaving 20 bases between them. This CDR3 region has 17 residues. Germline CDR1 reads MDHEN; CDR2 reads SYDVKM.